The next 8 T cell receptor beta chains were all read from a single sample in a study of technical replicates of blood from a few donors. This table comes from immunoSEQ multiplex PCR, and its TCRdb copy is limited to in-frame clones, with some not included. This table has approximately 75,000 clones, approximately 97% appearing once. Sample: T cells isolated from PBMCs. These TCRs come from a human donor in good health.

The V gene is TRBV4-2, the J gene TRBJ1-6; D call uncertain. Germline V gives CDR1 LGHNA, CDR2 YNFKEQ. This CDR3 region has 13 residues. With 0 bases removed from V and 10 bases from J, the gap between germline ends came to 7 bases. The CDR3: CASSQDPVSPLHF. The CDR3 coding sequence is TGTGCCAGCAGCCAAGATCCAGTCTCACCCCTCCACTTT.

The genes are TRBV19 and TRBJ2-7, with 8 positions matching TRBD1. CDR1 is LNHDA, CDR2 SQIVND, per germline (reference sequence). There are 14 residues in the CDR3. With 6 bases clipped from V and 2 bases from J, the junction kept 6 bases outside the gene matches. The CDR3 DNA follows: TGTGCCAGTAGCCCCGGACAGGGAACCTACGAGCAGTACTTC. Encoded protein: CASSPGQGTYEQYF.

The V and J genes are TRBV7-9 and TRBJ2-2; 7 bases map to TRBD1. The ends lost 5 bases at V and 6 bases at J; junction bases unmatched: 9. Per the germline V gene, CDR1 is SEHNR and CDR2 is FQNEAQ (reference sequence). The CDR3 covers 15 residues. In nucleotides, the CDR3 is TGTGCCAGCAGCCTTCGGGACAGTAAGGCCGGGGAGCTGTTTTTT. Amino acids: CASSLRDSKAGELFF.

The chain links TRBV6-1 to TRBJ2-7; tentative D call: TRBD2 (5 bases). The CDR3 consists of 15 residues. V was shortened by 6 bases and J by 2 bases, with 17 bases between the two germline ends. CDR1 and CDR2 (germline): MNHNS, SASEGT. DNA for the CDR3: TGTGCCAGCAGGTGGTCATCAGCGGATACCTACGAGCAGTACTTC. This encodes CASRWSSADTYEQYF.

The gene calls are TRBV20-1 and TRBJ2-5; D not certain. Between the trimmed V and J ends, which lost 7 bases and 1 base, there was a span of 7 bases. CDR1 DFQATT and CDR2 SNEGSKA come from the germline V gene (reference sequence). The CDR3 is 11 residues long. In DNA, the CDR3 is TGCAGTGTTTATATCCAAGAGACCCAGTACTTC. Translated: CSVYIQETQYF.

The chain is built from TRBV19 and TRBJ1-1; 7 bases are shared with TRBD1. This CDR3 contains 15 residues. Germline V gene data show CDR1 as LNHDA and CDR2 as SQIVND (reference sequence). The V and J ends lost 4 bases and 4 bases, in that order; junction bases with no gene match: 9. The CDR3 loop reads CASSNRGMLVTEAFF. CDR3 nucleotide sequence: TGTGCCAGTAGTAACAGGGGCATGCTCGTCACTGAAGCTTTCTTT.

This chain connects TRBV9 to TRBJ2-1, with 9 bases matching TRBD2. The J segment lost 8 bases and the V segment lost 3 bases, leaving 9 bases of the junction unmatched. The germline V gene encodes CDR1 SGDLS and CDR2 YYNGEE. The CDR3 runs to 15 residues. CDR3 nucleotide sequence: TGTGCCAGCAGCGAAAAGCGGGAGGTTGCCCATGAGCAGTTCTTC. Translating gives CASSEKREVAHEQFF.

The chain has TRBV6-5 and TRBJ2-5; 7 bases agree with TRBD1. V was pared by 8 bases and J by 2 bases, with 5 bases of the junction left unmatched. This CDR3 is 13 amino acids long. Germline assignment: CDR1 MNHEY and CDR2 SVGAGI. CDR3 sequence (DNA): TGTGCCAGCCAGGGGACAGAACAAGAGACCCAGTACTTC. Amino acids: CASQGTEQETQYF.